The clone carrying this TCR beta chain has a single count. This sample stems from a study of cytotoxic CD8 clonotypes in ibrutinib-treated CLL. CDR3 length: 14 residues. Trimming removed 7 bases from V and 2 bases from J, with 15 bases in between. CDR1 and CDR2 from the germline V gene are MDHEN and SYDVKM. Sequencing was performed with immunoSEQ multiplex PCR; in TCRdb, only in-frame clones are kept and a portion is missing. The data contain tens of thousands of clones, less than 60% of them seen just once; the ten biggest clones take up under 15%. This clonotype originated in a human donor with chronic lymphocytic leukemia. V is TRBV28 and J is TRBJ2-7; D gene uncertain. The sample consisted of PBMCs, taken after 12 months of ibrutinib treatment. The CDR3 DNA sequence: TGTGCCAGCACGTACGCGAAGGGCCCCTACGAGCAGTACTTC. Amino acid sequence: CASTYAKGPYEQYF.